These 11 T cell receptor beta chains were all obtained from the same sample, sequenced in a study of T cell responses to AZD1222 COVID-19 vaccine. This table comes from immunoSEQ multiplex PCR, and its TCRdb copy is limited to in-frame clones, with some not included. The sample lists 93,000 or so clones; roughly 91% were seen once. The sample consisted of peripheral blood, taken on day 0 of AZD1222 vaccination. The source of these receptors is an adult in good health.

J is TRBJ1-2 and V is TRBV28; D unresolved. The V gene's germline CDR1 is MDHEN and CDR2 SYDVKM. V lost 10 bases to trimming and J lost 2 bases, with 14 bases between them. The CDR3 loop spans 13 amino acids. CDR3 DNA sequence: TGTGCCACCGGAGGACCCTCCAACTATGGCTACACCTTC. Encoded protein: CATGGPSNYGYTF.

The CDR3 region has the DNA TGTGCCAGCAGGGGGAGACACCGCCGTGAGTACTTC. Translating it yields CASRGRHRREYF. The chain recombines TRBV6-5 with TRBJ2-7; maybe TRBD2 (5 bases). The CDR3 has 12 amino acids. Germline CDR1 reads MNHEY; CDR2 reads SVGAGI. V lost 6 bases and J 11 bases, leaving 17 bases between the germline ends.

This chain connects TRBV5-4 to TRBJ2-2; 8 nucleotides match TRBD2. The CDR3 runs to 16 residues. Germline CDR1 reads SGHNT; CDR2 reads YYREEE (reference sequence). Unmatched junction bases numbered 7, after V lost 4 bases and J lost 2 bases. The DNA for the CDR3 is TGTGCCAGCAGCGAAGTGGTAGCGGGAAACACCGGGGAGCTGTTTTTT. It codes for CASSEVVAGNTGELFF.

This clone was seen just once. V is TRBV3-1 (or the pseudogene TRBV3-2) and J is TRBJ2-7; D might be TRBD1 (6 bases). Germline values: CDR1 LGHDT, CDR2 YNNKEL (reference sequence). The ends were cut back, 4 bases at V and 3 bases at J, with 10 bases in the middle. CDR3 size: 13 residues. CDR3 in amino acids: CASSLRGNYEQYF. The CDR3 nucleotides read TGTGCCAGCAGCCTGAGGGGGAACTACGAGCAGTACTTC.

CDR3: CASSLLSSLTGTYEQYF. As DNA, the CDR3 is TGTGCCAGCAGTCTGTTAAGCTCCTTGACAGGGACCTACGAGCAGTACTTC. The chain uses TRBV6-6 and TRBJ2-7; 7 bases align to TRBD1. The CDR3 totals 17 residues. Trimming took 5 bases from V and 2 from J; bases not matched to a gene: 15. CDR1 and CDR2 from the germline V gene are MNHNY and SVGAGI (reference sequence).

CDR3 bases: TGTGCCAGCGCACAGGGGGGCGGCCAGCCCCAGCATTTT. Protein: CASAQGGGQPQHF. The chain carries TRBV3-1 (or the pseudogene TRBV3-2) and TRBJ1-5; 8 bases are a match to TRBD1. Germline V lookup: CDR1 LGHDT, CDR2 YNNKEL (reference sequence). V lost 8 bases to trimming and J lost 7 bases; unmatched junction nucleotides: 7. This CDR3 is 13 amino acids long.

This chain uses TRBV27 with TRBJ2-7; perhaps TRBD2 as D (5 bases). The V end was cut by 3 bases, the J end by 2 bases, with 17 bases between. This CDR3 has 16 amino acids. The germline V gene has CDR1 MNHEY and CDR2 SMNVEV (reference sequence). The CDR3 nucleotides read TGTGCCAGCAGTTTCCTGGGAGCAGTGGGAACCTACGAGCAGTACTTC. It is translated as CASSFLGAVGTYEQYF.

The chain couples TRBV7-9 to TRBJ1-3; 7 bases are a match to TRBD1. Germline V lookup: CDR1 SEHNR, CDR2 FQNEAQ (reference sequence). J gave up 2 bases and V 4 bases, and 8 bases lay outside the gene matches. This CDR3 is 16 amino acids long. This chain's CDR3 is CASSSRQGSAGNTIYF. The DNA of the CDR3 is TGTGCCAGCAGCTCCCGACAGGGTAGCGCTGGAAACACCATATATTTT.

This chain joins TRBV28 and TRBJ1-1; D is undetermined. The V end was cut by 7 bases, the J end by 7 bases, with 13 bases between. Looked up from germline, CDR1 is MDHEN and CDR2 is SYDVKM. The CDR3 has 12 residues. The CDR3 reads CASIMPPDEAFF. The DNA for the CDR3 is TGTGCCAGCATTATGCCTCCGGATGAAGCTTTCTTT.

The rearrangement joins TRBV30 to TRBJ2-7, with TRBD1 matching 8 bases. This CDR3 is 15 amino acids long. Germline V CDR1 and CDR2: GTSNPN, SVGIG (reference sequence). V was pared by 3 bases and J by 5 bases, with 12 bases of the junction left unmatched. CDR3 DNA sequence: TGTGCCTGGAGCCTAACCCCCGACAGGGGCCACGAGCAGTACTTC. It encodes CAWSLTPDRGHEQYF. Combining the CDR3 with reference TRBV30 and TRBJ2-7 gives the whole variable domain SQTIHQWPATLVQPVGSPLSLECTVEGTSNPNLYWYRQAAGRGLQLLFYSVGIGQISSEVPQNLSASRPQDRQFILSSKKLLLSDSGFYLCAWSLTPDRGHEQYFGPGTRLTVT.

The V and J genes are TRBV4-3 and TRBJ2-7, with TRBD2 identical over 10 bases. Trimming at V came to 3 bases and at J to 2 bases, leaving 10 bases not matched to a gene. Looked up from germline, CDR1 is LGHNA and CDR2 is YSLEER. This CDR3 region has 17 residues. CDR3 amino acids: CASSQTRTSGSTYEQYF. CDR3 bases: TGCGCCAGCAGCCAGACTCGGACTAGCGGATCTACCTACGAGCAGTACTTC.